The source of this T cell receptor beta chain is a study of blood T cells in healthy people across ages. V was pared by 6 bases and J by 3 bases, with 7 bases of the junction left unmatched. Germline loops: CDR1 DFQATT, CDR2 SNEGSKA (reference sequence). The CDR3 runs to 13 residues. A sample-barcoded 5' primer and a J-beta primer mix were used in a second PCR of roughly 7 to 11 cycles. TCRdb recomputed calls from the 5' RACE reads with MiXCR, one row per CDR3 protein. The sample lists 800,000 to 1,300,000 distinct CDR3 sequences, about 23% occurring once. The data were also submitted as part of a second study, on T cells of mothers and their children.

The sample comprised blood. The V gene is TRBV20-1, the J gene TRBJ2-7; TRBD1 matches at 8 bases. This TCR derives from a girl aged 2 to 10 in good health. CDR3 protein: CSAQDRGDYEQYF. In DNA, the CDR3 is TGCAGTGCGCAAGACAGGGGAGACTACGAGCAGTACTTC.